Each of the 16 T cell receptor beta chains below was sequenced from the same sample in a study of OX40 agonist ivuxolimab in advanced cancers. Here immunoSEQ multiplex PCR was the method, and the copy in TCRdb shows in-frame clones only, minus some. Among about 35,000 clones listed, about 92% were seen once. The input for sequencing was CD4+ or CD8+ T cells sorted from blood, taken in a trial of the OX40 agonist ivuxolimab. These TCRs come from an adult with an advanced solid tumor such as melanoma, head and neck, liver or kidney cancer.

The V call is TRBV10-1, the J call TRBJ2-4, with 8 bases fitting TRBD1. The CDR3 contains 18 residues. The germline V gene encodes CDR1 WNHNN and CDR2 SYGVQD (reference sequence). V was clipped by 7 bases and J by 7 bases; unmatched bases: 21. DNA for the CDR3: TGCGCCAGCAATATCGACAGGGGCCACTCCCCGGGGTTGAACATTCAGTACTTC. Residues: CASNIDRGHSPGLNIQYF.

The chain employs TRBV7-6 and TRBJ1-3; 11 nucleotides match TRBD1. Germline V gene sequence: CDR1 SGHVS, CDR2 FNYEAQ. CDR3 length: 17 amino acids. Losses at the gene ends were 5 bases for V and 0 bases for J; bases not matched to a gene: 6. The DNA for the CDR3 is TGTGCCAGCAGCCGGGGACAGGGGGAAATCTCTGGAAACACCATATATTTT. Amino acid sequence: CASSRGQGEISGNTIYF. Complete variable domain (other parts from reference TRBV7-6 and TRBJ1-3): GAGVSQSPRYKVTKRGQDVALRCDPISGHVSLYWYRQALGQGPEFLTYFNYEAQQDKSGLPNDRFSAERPEGSISTLTIQRTEQRDSAMYRCASSRGQGEISGNTIYFGEGSWLTVV.

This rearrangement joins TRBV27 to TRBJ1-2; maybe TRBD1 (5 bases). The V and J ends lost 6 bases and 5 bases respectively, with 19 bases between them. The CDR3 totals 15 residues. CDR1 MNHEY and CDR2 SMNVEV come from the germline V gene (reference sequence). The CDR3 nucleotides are TGTGCCAGCAGCCGTGCCCCAGACAGTCTGTATGGCTACACCTTC. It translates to CASSRAPDSLYGYTF.

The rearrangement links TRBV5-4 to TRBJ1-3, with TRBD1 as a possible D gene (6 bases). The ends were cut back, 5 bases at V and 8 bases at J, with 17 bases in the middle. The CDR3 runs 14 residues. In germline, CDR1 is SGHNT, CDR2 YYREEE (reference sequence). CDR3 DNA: TGTGCCAGCAGGGAGAGTGGACAGCTAGACACCATATATTTT. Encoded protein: CASRESGQLDTIYF.

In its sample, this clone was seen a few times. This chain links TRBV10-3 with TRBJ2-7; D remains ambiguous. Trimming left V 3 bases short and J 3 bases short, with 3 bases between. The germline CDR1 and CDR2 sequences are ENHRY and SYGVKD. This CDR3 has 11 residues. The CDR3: CAISEGYEQYF. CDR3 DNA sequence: TGTGCCATCAGTGAAGGCTACGAGCAGTACTTC.

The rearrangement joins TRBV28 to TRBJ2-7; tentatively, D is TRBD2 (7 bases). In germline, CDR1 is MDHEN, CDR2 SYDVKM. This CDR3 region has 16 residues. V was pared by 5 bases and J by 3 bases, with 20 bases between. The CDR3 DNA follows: TGTGCCAGCAGTCCCCCTGGAGGAAGGGGGGGCTACGAGCAGTACTTC. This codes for CASSPPGGRGGYEQYF.

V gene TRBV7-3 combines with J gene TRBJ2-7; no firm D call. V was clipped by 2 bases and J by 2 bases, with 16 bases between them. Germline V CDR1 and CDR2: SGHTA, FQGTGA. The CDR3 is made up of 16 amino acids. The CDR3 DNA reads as TGTGCCAGCAGCTTAGAATTTTCTAGTAGCCCCTACGAGCAGTACTTC. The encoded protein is CASSLEFSSSPYEQYF. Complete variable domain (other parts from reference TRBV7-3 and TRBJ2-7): GAGVSQTPSNKVTEKGKYVELRCDPISGHTALYWYRQSLGQGPEFLIYFQGTGAADDSGLPNDRFFAVRPEGSVSTLKIQRTERGDSAVYLCASSLEFSSSPYEQYFGPGTRLTVT.

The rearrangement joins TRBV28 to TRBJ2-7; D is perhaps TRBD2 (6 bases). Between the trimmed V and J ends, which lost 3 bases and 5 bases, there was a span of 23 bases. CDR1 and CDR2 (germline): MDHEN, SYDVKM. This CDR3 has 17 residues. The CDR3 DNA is TGTGCCAGCAGTTTCCTGGGGACTGCGGGGAGTGGGGACGAGCAGTACTTC. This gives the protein CASSFLGTAGSGDEQYF.

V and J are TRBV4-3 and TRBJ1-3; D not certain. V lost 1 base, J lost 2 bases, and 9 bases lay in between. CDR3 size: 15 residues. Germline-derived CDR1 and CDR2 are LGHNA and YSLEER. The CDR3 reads CASSQGRGTGNTIYF. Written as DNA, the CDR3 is TGCGCCAGCAGCCAAGGAAGAGGGACTGGAAACACCATATATTTT.

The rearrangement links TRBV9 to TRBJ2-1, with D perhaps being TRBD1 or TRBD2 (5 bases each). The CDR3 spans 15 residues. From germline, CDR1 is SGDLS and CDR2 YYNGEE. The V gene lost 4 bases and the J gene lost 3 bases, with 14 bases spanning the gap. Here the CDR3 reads CASSPSGTDYNEQFF. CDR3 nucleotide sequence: TGTGCCAGCAGCCCCTCCGGGACGGACTACAATGAGCAGTTCTTC.

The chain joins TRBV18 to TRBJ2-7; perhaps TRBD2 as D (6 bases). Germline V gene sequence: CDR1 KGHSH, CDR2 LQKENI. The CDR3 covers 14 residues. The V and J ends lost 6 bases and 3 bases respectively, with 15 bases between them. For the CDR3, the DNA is TGTGCCAGCTCCCCCGGGCGGGGAGGCTACGAGCAGTACTTC. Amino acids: CASSPGRGGYEQYF.

The CDR3 protein is CASSQDRSLTYEQYF. As DNA, the CDR3 is TGCGCCAGCAGCCAAGATCGCTCGCTAACCTACGAGCAGTACTTC. The chain couples TRBV4-3 to TRBJ2-7, with unresolved D. Germline CDR1 reads LGHNA; CDR2 reads YSLEER. V was clipped by 0 bases and J by 2 bases, with 11 bases between them. This CDR3 has 15 amino acids.

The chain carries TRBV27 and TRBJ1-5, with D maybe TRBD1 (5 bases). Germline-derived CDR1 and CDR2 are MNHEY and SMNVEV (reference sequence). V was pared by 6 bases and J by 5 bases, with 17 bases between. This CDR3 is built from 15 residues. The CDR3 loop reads CASSGTNLLHQPQHF. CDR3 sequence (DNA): TGTGCCAGCAGCGGGACCAACCTACTCCATCAGCCCCAGCATTTT.

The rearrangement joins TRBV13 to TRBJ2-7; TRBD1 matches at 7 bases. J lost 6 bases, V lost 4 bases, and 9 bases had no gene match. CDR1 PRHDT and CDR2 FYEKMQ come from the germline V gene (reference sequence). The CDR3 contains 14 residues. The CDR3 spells CASSSWVGGFEQYF. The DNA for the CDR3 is TGTGCCAGCAGCTCTTGGGTAGGGGGCTTCGAGCAGTACTTC.

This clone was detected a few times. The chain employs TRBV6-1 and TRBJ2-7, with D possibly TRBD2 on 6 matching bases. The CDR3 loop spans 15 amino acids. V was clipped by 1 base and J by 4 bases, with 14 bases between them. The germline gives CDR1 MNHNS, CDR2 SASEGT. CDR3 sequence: CASSEGEGAGYEQYF. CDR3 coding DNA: TGTGCCAGCAGTGAAGGCGAGGGAGCGGGTTACGAGCAGTACTTC.

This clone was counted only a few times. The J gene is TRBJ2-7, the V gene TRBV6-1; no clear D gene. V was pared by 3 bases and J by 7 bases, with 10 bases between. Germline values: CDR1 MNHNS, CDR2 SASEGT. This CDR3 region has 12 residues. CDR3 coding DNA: TGTGCCAGCAGTGATGGTGGGTGGGAGCAGTACTTC. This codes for CASSDGGWEQYF.